This is a list of T cell receptor beta chains from one sample in a study of shared clonotypes between healthy human individuals. Here immunoSEQ multiplex PCR was the method, and the copy in TCRdb shows in-frame clones only, minus some. The top ten hold roughly 2% of the sample, which has hundreds of thousands of clones, 60% to 75% seen once. The sample was memory CD4+ T cells sorted from blood. Receptors originate from a woman aged 25 to 45 in good health. CDR3s include the opening cysteine and the closing phenylalanine or tryptophan. D genes are given only for firm matches. Only some rows state a clone size, as once, few, many or a class for expanded clones.

>TRBV7-2|TRBD1|NA|TRBJ2-1
TGTGCCAGCAGTCGACAGGGATCTGGGTACAATGAGCAGTTCTTC
CASSRQGSGYNEQFF
>TRBV25-1|NA|few|TRBJ2-7
TGTGCCAGCAGTGAATTGGAAGCCGCTTCAAACGAGCAGTACTTC
CASSELEAASNEQYF
>TRBV11-2|TRBD2|NA|TRBJ2-5
TGTGCCAGCAGCTTATTAGCGGGAGGGGGGACCCAGTACTTC
CASSLLAGGGTQYF
>TRBV28|TRBD1|NA|TRBJ1-5
TGTGCCAGCAGTCGGACAGGAACAAACAATCAGCCCCAGCATTTT
CASSRTGTNNQPQHF
>TRBV29-1|TRBD1|few|TRBJ1-1
TGCAGCGTACCGGGACAGGGTTTTGTAGGTGAAGCTTTCTTT
CSVPGQGFVGEAFF
>TRBV28|NA|few|TRBJ2-7
TGTGCCAGCAGTTTAGCAGGGCTGCTCTCCTACGAGCAGTACTTC
CASSLAGLLSYEQYF
>TRBV28|NA|NA|TRBJ2-3
TGTGCCAGCAGTTTATACGGGAGCGGCACAGATACGCAGTATTTT
CASSLYGSGTDTQYF
>TRBV10-1|NA|NA|TRBJ2-2
TGCGCCAGCAGTCCTGGGACTCAGGCCGGGGAGCTGTTTTTT
CASSPGTQAGELFF
>TRBV7-2|TRBD1|few|TRBJ2-7
TGTGCCAGCAGCGGACAGGGGGACGGTTCCTACGAGCAGTACTTC
CASSGQGDGSYEQYF
>TRBV7-3|NA|NA|TRBJ2-1
TGTGCCAGCAGCTTAGCGCGGAGATCCTACAATGAGCAGTTCTTC
CASSLARRSYNEQFF
>TRBV19|TRBD2|NA|TRBJ2-1
TGTGCCAGTAGTATAACTAGCGGGATTGAGTTCTTC
CASSITSGIEFF
>TRBV6-1|TRBD1|NA|TRBJ2-7
TGTGCCAGCAGTGCGCGGACAGGGTTGGAGGCCTACGAGCAGTACTTC
CASSARTGLEAYEQYF
>TRBV7-9|NA|NA|TRBJ1-2
TGTGCCAGCAGTCAGTGGCAGGGCTACTATGGCTACGCCTTC
CASSQWQGYYGYAF
>TRBV5-8|NA|NA|TRBJ2-3
TGTGCCAGCAGCTTGATAGATACGCAGTATTTT
CASSLIDTQYF
>TRBV19|TRBD1|few|TRBJ1-6
TGTGCCAGTAGTCCCGAGTTGGGACAGGGTAATTCACCCCTCCACTTT
CASSPELGQGNSPLHF
>TRBV7-3|TRBD1|once|TRBJ2-5
TGTGCCAGCAGCTTAATGGGCAGGGGGCAAGAGACCCAGTACTTC
CASSLMGRGQETQYF
>TRBV6-6|NA|NA|TRBJ1-1
TGTGCCAGCAGTACCTTATGGGACACTGAAGCTTTCTTT
CASSTLWDTEAFF